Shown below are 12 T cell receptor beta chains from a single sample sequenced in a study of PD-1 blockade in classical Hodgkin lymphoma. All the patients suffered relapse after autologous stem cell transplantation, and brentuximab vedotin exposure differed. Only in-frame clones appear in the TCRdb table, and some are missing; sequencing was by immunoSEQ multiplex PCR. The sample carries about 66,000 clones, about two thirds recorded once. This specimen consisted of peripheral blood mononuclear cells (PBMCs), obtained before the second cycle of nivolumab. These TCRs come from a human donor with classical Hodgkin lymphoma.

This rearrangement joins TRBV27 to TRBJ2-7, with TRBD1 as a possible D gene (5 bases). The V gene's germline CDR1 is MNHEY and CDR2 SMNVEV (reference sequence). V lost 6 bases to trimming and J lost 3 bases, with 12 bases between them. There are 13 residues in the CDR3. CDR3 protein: CASRPGHFYEQYF. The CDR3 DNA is TGTGCCAGCAGACCCGGACACTTCTACGAGCAGTACTTC.

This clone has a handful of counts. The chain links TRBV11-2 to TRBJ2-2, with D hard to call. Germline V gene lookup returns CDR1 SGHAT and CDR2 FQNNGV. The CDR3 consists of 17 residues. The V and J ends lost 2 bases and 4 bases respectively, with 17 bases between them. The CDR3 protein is CASSLNPFSSSTGELFF. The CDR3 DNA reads TGTGCCAGCAGCTTAAACCCCTTCTCGAGTTCCACCGGGGAGCTGTTTTTT.

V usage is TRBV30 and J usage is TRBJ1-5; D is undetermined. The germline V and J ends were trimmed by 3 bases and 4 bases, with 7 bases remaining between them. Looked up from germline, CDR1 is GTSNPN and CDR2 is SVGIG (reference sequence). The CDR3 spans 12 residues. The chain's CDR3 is CAWSRENQPQHF. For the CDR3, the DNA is TGTGCCTGGAGCCGGGAGAATCAGCCCCAGCATTTT.

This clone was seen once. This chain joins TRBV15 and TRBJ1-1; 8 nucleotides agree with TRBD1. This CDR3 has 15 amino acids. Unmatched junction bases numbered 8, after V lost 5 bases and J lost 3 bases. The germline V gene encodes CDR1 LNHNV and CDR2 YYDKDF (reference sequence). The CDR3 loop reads CATSPWTGIDTEAFF. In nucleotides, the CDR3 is TGTGCCACCAGCCCATGGACAGGGATTGACACTGAAGCTTTCTTT.

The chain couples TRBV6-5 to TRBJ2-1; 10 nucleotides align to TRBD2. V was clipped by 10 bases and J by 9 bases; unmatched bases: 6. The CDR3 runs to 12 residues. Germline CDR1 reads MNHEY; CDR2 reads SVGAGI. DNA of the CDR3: TGTGCCACTCTAGCGGGGGTCGGTGAGCAGTTCTTC. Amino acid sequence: CATLAGVGEQFF.

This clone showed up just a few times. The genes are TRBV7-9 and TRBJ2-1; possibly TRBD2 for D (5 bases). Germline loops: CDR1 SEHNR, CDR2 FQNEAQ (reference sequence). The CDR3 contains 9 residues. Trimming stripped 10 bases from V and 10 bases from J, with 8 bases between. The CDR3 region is CAIGLEQFF. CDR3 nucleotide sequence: TGTGCCATCGGACTCGAGCAGTTCTTC. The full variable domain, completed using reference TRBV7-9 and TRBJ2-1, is DTGVSQNPRHKITKRGQNVTFRCDPISEHNRLYWYRQTLGQGPEFLTYFQNEAQLEKSRLLSDRFSAERPKGSFSTLEIQRTEQGDSAMYLCAIGLEQFFGPGTRLTVL.

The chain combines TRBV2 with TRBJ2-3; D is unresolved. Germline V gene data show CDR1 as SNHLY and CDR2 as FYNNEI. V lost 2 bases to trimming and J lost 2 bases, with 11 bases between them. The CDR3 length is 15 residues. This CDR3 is CASSERTQTTDTQYF. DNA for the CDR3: TGTGCCAGCAGTGAAAGGACCCAAACCACAGATACGCAGTATTTT. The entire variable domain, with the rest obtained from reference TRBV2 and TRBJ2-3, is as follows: EPEVTQTPSHQVTQMGQEVILRCVPISNHLYFYWYRQILGQKVEFLVSFYNNEISEKSEIFDDQFSVERPDGSNFTLKIRSTKLEDSAMYFCASSERTQTTDTQYFGPGTRLTVL.

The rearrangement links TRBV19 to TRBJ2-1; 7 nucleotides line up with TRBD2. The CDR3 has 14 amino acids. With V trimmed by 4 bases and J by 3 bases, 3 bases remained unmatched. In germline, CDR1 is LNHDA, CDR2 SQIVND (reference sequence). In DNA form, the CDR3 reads TGTGCCAGTAGTAGCAGCGGGGTCTACAATGAGCAGTTCTTC. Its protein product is CASSSSGVYNEQFF.

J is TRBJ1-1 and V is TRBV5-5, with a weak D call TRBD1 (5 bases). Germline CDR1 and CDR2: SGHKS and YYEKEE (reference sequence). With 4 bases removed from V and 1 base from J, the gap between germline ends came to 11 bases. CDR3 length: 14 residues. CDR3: CASSTSGSNTEAFF. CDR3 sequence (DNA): TGTGCCAGCAGCACTTCAGGGTCGAACACTGAAGCTTTCTTT.

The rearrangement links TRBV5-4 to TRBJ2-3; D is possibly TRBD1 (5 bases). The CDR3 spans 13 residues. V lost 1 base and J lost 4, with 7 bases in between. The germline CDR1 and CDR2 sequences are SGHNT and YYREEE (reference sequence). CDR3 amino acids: CASSLPGPDTQYF. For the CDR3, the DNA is TGTGCCAGCAGCTTGCCAGGGCCAGATACGCAGTATTTT. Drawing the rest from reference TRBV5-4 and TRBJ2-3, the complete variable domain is ETGVTQSPTHLIKTRGQQVTLRCSSQSGHNTVSWYQQALGQGPQFIFQYYREEENGRGNFPPRFSGLQFPNYSSELNVNALELDDSALYLCASSLPGPDTQYFGPGTRLTVL.

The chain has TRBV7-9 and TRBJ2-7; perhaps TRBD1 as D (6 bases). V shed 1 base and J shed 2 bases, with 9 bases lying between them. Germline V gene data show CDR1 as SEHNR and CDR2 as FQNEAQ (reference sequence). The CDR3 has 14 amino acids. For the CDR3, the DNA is TGTGCCAGCAGCTTAGGGACAGCACCCTACGAGCAGTACTTC. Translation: CASSLGTAPYEQYF. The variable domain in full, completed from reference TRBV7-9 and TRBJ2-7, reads DTGVSQNPRHKITKRGQNVTFRCDPISEHNRLYWYRQTLGQGPEFLTYFQNEAQLEKSRLLSDRFSAERPKGSFSTLEIQRTEQGDSAMYLCASSLGTAPYEQYFGPGTRLTVT.

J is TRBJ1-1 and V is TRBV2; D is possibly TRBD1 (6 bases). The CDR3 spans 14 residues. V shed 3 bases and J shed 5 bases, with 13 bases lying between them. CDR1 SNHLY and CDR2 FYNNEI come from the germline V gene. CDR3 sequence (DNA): TGTGCCAGCAGTGAGGGACACCGGGTGACTGAAGCTTTCTTT. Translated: CASSEGHRVTEAFF.